These 27 T cell receptor beta chains came from one sample sequenced in a study of shared clonotypes between healthy human individuals (dated by TCRdb to the early 2020s). Library generation was performed with the immunoSEQ multiplex PCR assay. TCRdb re-hosts the immuneACCESS table, in-frame sequences only. Its copies lack some clones; in the studies checked, an unresolved V gene accounts for under half of them, and the cause for the rest is not known. This sample lists more than 400,000 clones; 90% to 96% were detected once. In total, the top ten clones hold about 0.06% of the sample. The sequencing input was naive CD4+ T cells sorted from blood. Sample cell subset or site, as interpreted from the label and publication: CD45RA+ positively selected. Every receptor here comes from a young woman in good health.

This chain uses TRBV6-1 with TRBJ1-1; no clear D gene. Trimming pared 6 bases from V and 1 base from J, leaving 9 bases between. The CDR3 runs to 13 residues. CDR1 is MNHNS and CDR2 is SASEGT in the germline V gene. The CDR3 coding sequence is TGTGCCAGCAGGGTGACCCAGAACACTGAAGCTTTCTTT. Translated, it gives CASRVTQNTEAFF.

This chain links TRBV28 with TRBJ2-7; 14 nucleotides agree with TRBD2. This CDR3 contains 19 residues. Looked up from germline, CDR1 is MDHEN and CDR2 is SYDVKM. Losses at the gene ends were 4 bases for V and 1 base for J; bases not matched to a gene: 12. The CDR3 coding sequence is TGTGCCAGCAGTTCCATGACTAGCGGGAGGGCCCTGAAGTCCTACGAGCAGTACTTC. It yields the protein CASSSMTSGRALKSYEQYF. Combining the CDR3 with reference TRBV28 and TRBJ2-7 gives the whole variable domain DVKVTQSSRYLVKRTGEKVFLECVQDMDHENMFWYRQDPGLGLRLIYFSYDVKMKEKGDIPEGYSVSREKKERFSLILESASTNQTSMYLCASSSMTSGRALKSYEQYFGPGTRLTVT.

This chain connects TRBV4-1 to TRBJ2-1; 8 bases align to TRBD2. Germline V gene lookup returns CDR1 MGHRA and CDR2 YSYEKL. The V and J ends lost 1 base and 8 bases, in that order; junction bases with no gene match: 7. The CDR3 sequence is 15 residues long. The CDR3 bases are TGCGCCAGCAGCCAAGGGGGAGCGGGAGAATATGAGCAGTTCTTC. Protein product: CASSQGGAGEYEQFF.

J is TRBJ2-7 and V is TRBV11-1; TRBD2 matches 11 bases. With V trimmed by 3 bases and J by 5 bases, 3 bases remained unmatched. The CDR3 covers 14 residues. The germline CDR1 and CDR2 sequences are SGHAT and FQDESV (reference sequence). CDR3 in amino acids: CASSLTSGMDEQYF. The DNA of the CDR3 is TGTGCCAGCAGCTTGACTAGCGGGATGGACGAGCAGTACTTC.

This sequence joins TRBV28 and TRBJ2-1, with D uncertain. V was shortened by 3 bases and J by 7 bases, with 16 bases between the two germline ends. The CDR3 runs 15 residues. Germline V lookup: CDR1 MDHEN, CDR2 SYDVKM. The CDR3 sequence is CASSFPAGLRNEQFF. The CDR3 nucleotides read TGTGCCAGCAGTTTCCCGGCCGGCCTTAGGAATGAGCAGTTCTTC.

The chain combines TRBV21-1 with TRBJ2-2; the table gives TRBD2 as D, unverified against the DNA. TRBV21-1 is classified as a pseudogene. The CDR3 is 16 amino acids. CDR3 amino acids: CAAGRGYLLKTGELFF. CDR3 in DNA: TGTGCCGCCGGGAGGGGTTACCTCCTGAAGACCGGGGAGCTGTTTTTT.

The chain joins TRBV28 to TRBJ2-3; 8 bases are shared with TRBD2. V trimming: 5 bases; J trimming: 3 bases; junction bases outside the gene matches: 4. CDR1 and CDR2 (germline): MDHEN, SYDVKM. The CDR3 sequence is 14 residues long. The CDR3 DNA reads TGTGCCAGCAGTACGGGAGGGCAGACAGATACGCAGTATTTT. It specifies CASSTGGQTDTQYF.

This clone was seen a few times. The rearrangement links TRBV7-9 to TRBJ2-5; D is perhaps TRBD2 (6 bases). CDR1 and CDR2 (germline): SEHNR, FQNEAQ (reference sequence). This CDR3 has 14 residues. V lost 5 bases to trimming and J lost 5 bases, with 15 bases between them. CDR3 protein: CASSTGFAGETQYF. Written as DNA, the CDR3 is TGTGCCAGCAGCACCGGTTTTGCGGGGGAGACCCAGTACTTC. The variable domain in full, with the rest retrieved from reference TRBV7-9 and TRBJ2-5, is DTGVSQNPRHKITKRGQNVTFRCDPISEHNRLYWYRQTLGQGPEFLTYFQNEAQLEKSRLLSDRFSAERPKGSFSTLEIQRTEQGDSAMYLCASSTGFAGETQYFGPGTRLLVL.

The chain carries TRBV19 and TRBJ2-3, with TRBD1 identical over 7 bases. Per the germline V gene, CDR1 is LNHDA and CDR2 is SQIVND (reference sequence). Unmatched junction bases numbered 10, after V lost 6 bases and J lost 4 bases. The length of the CDR3 is 15 residues. Here the CDR3 reads CASSIRTGSPDTQYF. The CDR3 DNA reads TGTGCCAGTAGCATAAGGACAGGTAGTCCAGATACGCAGTATTTT.

The V and J genes are TRBV15 and TRBJ2-1; no reliable D call. Germline V gives CDR1 LNHNV, CDR2 YYDKDF (reference sequence). The CDR3 is 16 residues long. V was pared by 5 bases and J by 4 bases, with 18 bases between. This CDR3 reads CATSVRTHAKYNEQFF. The CDR3 bases are TGTGCCACCAGCGTAAGGACCCACGCCAAGTACAATGAGCAGTTCTTC.

The CDR3 sequence: CASSGPDRVNYGYTF. In DNA, the CDR3 is TGTGCCAGCAGCGGCCCAGACAGGGTAAACTATGGCTACACCTTC. The J gene is TRBJ1-2, the V gene TRBV7-2; 7 bases match TRBD1. CDR1 is SGHTA and CDR2 is FQGNSA in the germline V gene. The CDR3 spans 15 residues. V trimming: 5 bases; J trimming: 2 bases; junction bases outside the gene matches: 8.

V and J are TRBV21-1 and TRBJ1-5. TRBV21-1 is designated a pseudogene. There are 21 residues in the CDR3. DNA for the CDR3: TGTGCCAGCAGCAGAGTCAAATCCTCGTACAGGACTTCGCCAAGCAATCAGCCCCAGCATTTT. Amino acids: CASSRVKSSYRTSPSNQPQHF.

The gene calls are TRBV7-9 and TRBJ2-7, with D hard to call. Trimming cost V 0 bases and J 5 bases, with 8 bases left between them. The CDR3 contains 13 residues. Germline V gene data show CDR1 as SEHNR and CDR2 as FQNEAQ (reference sequence). The CDR3 sequence is CASSLAPANEQYF. Written as DNA, the CDR3 is TGTGCCAGCAGCTTAGCGCCAGCCAACGAGCAGTACTTC.

V is TRBV28 and J is TRBJ2-7; TRBD1 aligns across 8 bases. This CDR3 region has 14 residues. V was pared by 6 bases and J by 4 bases, with 8 bases of the junction left unmatched. CDR1 MDHEN and CDR2 SYDVKM come from the germline V gene. The CDR3: CASRSGQVNYEQYF. The CDR3 bases are TGTGCCAGCAGGTCGGGACAGGTTAATTACGAGCAGTACTTC.

This clone was seen once. The chain uses TRBV14 and TRBJ2-7; D remains ambiguous. Per germline, CDR1 SGHDN and CDR2 FVKESK. V was pared by 3 bases and J by 2 bases, with 23 bases between. The CDR3 spans 18 residues. CDR3 DNA: TGTGCCAGCAGCCACATACTCGAGGCTCCCCTCTGTCCCTACGAGCAGTACTTC. As protein: CASSHILEAPLCPYEQYF.

The CDR3 DNA follows: TGTGCCACCAGACAGCCCAACAATGAGCAGTTCTTC. Translated: CATRQPNNEQFF. The chain uses TRBV19 and TRBJ2-1; D perhaps matches TRBD1 (5 bases). V was trimmed by 10 bases and J by 5 bases, leaving 12 bases between them. The germline CDR1 and CDR2 sequences are LNHDA and SQIVND (reference sequence). The CDR3 is 12 amino acids. The full variable domain, in which reference TRBV19 and TRBJ2-1 provide the parts outside the CDR3, is DGGITQSPKYLFRKEGQNVTLSCEQNLNHDAMYWYRQDPGQGLRLIYYSQIVNDFQKGDIAEGYSVSREKKESFPLTVTSAQKNPTAFYLCATRQPNNEQFFGPGTRLTVL.

The chain recombines TRBV6-6 with TRBJ2-5, with 8 bases fitting TRBD2. CDR3 size: 14 residues. J gave up 5 bases and V 5 bases, and 7 bases lay outside the gene matches. Germline V gives CDR1 MNHNY, CDR2 SVGAGI (reference sequence). CDR3 sequence reads: CASSEGLVGETQYF. Written as DNA, the CDR3 is TGTGCCAGCAGTGAGGGACTAGTTGGTGAGACCCAGTACTTC.

This sequence joins TRBV7-2 and TRBJ2-1; 9 bases fit TRBD2. After removal of 5 bases from V and 6 bases from J, the junction contained 11 bases not matched to a gene. Germline-derived CDR1 and CDR2 are SGHTA and FQGNSA. This CDR3 is built from 16 residues. CDR3 loop: CASSHLAGGPSNEQFF. In nucleotides, the CDR3 is TGTGCCAGCAGCCATCTGGCGGGAGGGCCTTCCAATGAGCAGTTCTTC.

The gene calls are TRBV30 and TRBJ2-3, with D perhaps TRBD2 (6 bases). The CDR3 is 15 amino acids. Germline CDR1 reads GTSNPN; CDR2 reads SVGIG (reference sequence). The ends were cut back, 4 bases at V and 0 bases at J, with 14 bases in the middle. The CDR3 region has the DNA TGTGCCTGGAATCCTCGGGGGACGAGCACAGATACGCAGTATTTT. Protein product: CAWNPRGTSTDTQYF.

In this sample, this clone turned up once. The V call is TRBV29-1, the J call TRBJ2-5; 8 nucleotides match TRBD1. J was trimmed by 3 bases and V by 6 bases; bases with no gene match: 9. The germline CDR1 and CDR2 sequences are SQVTM and ANQGSEA. The CDR3 length is 14 residues. CDR3 amino acids: CSVRHRGFEETQYF. The CDR3 DNA is TGCAGCGTGCGGCACAGGGGGTTCGAAGAGACCCAGTACTTC.

J is TRBJ2-7 and V is TRBV14; 10 bases align to TRBD2. Per germline, CDR1 SGHDN and CDR2 FVKESK. Trimming cost V 3 bases and J 2 bases; bases outside gene matches: 4. CDR3 length: 15 residues. CDR3: CASSHPGTSAYEQYF. The CDR3 DNA follows: TGTGCCAGCAGCCATCCCGGGACTAGCGCCTACGAGCAGTACTTC.

With respect to this clone: The sample carries other DNA sequences with the same CDR3. The V and J genes are TRBV18 and TRBJ2-5, with unresolved D. The germline CDR1 and CDR2 sequences are KGHSH and LQKENI. This CDR3 region has 13 residues. V lost 3 bases and J lost 2, with 7 bases in between. The CDR3 coding sequence is TGTGCCAGCTCACCCGGGCTACAAGAGACCCAGTACTTC. Translating it yields CASSPGLQETQYF.

For this clone: The same CDR3 also results from other DNA sequences found in this sample. This chain uses TRBV7-9 with TRBJ1-3, with 8 bases identical to TRBD1. V lost 5 bases and J lost 0; bases outside the gene matches: 3. The germline V gene has CDR1 SEHNR and CDR2 FQNEAQ (reference sequence). This CDR3 is 15 amino acids long. The CDR3 loop is CASSRTGSSGNTIYF. In DNA form, the CDR3 reads TGTGCCAGCAGCAGGACAGGGTCCTCTGGAAACACCATATATTTT. The entire variable domain, with the rest obtained from reference TRBV7-9 and TRBJ1-3, is as follows: DTGVSQNPRHKITKRGQNVTFRCDPISEHNRLYWYRQTLGQGPEFLTYFQNEAQLEKSRLLSDRFSAERPKGSFSTLEIQRTEQGDSAMYLCASSRTGSSGNTIYFGEGSWLTVV.

Notes on this clone: Other nucleotide sequences from this sample produce the same CDR3. The chain carries TRBV19 and TRBJ1-5; D possibly corresponds to TRBD1 (5 bases). The V gene lost 6 bases and the J gene lost 3 bases, with 12 bases spanning the gap. Germline V gene data show CDR1 as LNHDA and CDR2 as SQIVND (reference sequence). The CDR3 totals 14 residues. This CDR3 reads CASSRDSTNQPQHF. As DNA, the CDR3 is TGTGCCAGTAGCCGAGACAGTACCAATCAGCCCCAGCATTTT. The variable domain in full, with the rest retrieved from reference TRBV19 and TRBJ1-5, is DGGITQSPKYLFRKEGQNVTLSCEQNLNHDAMYWYRQDPGQGLRLIYYSQIVNDFQKGDIAEGYSVSREKKESFPLTVTSAQKNPTAFYLCASSRDSTNQPQHFGDGTRLSIL.

This rearrangement joins TRBV6-5 to TRBJ2-2; perhaps TRBD2 as D (7 bases). V dropped 4 bases and J dropped 7 bases, with 13 bases sitting between them. The germline V gene has CDR1 MNHEY and CDR2 SVGAGI. The CDR3 spans 14 residues. This CDR3 reads CASSSQGRGGELFF. CDR3 in DNA: TGTGCCAGCAGTTCTCAGGGGAGGGGCGGGGAGCTGTTTTTT.

CDR3 nucleotides: TGTGCCAGCAGTTCCGGACAGGGCCTAGGGACCCAGTACTTC. Translating it yields CASSSGQGLGTQYF. The chain couples TRBV2 to TRBJ2-5; the match to TRBD1 covers 8 bases. The CDR3 contains 14 residues. Trimming at V came to 5 bases and at J to 7 bases, leaving 9 bases not matched to a gene. From germline, CDR1 is SNHLY and CDR2 FYNNEI.

In DNA, the CDR3 is TGTGCCAGCAGTTTATCGGCAGGAAATAGCAATCAGCCCCAGCATTTT. Amino acid sequence: CASSLSAGNSNQPQHF. The chain recombines TRBV27 with TRBJ1-5; D gene uncertain. Germline assignment: CDR1 MNHEY and CDR2 SMNVEV (reference sequence). V lost 0 bases to trimming and J lost 0 bases, with 9 bases between them. The CDR3 has 16 residues.